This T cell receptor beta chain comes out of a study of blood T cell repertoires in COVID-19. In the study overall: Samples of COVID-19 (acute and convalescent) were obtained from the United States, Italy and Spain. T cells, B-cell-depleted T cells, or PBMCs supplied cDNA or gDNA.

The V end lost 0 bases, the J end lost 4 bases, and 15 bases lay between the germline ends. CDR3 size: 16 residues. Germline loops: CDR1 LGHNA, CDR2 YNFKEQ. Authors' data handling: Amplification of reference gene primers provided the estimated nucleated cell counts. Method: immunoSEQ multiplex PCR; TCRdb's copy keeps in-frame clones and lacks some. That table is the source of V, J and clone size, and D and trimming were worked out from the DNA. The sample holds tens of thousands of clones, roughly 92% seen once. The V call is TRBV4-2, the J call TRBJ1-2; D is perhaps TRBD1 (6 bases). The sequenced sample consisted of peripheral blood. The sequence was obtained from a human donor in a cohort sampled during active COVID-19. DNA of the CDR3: TGTGCCAGCAGCCAAGATGGGAGGGGGGATGGCTATGGCTACACCTTC. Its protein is CASSQDGRGDGYGYTF.